This T cell receptor (beta chain) was identified during a study of CD8 T cells in ankylosing spondylitis. Study-wide results and limits: CD8+ cells made up the disease-linked clones, which were relatively rare in peripheral blood. Among TCR beta sequences, a motif of 7 to 9 highly homologous variants appeared characteristic of ankylosing spondylitis blood.

Germline loops: CDR1 SQVTM, CDR2 ANQGSEA. Trimming cost V 6 bases and J 2 bases; bases outside gene matches: 3. The CDR3 contains 12 residues. This clonotype was seen many times. What it binds is unknown. TCRdb itself ran the 5' RACE reads through MiXCR, one entry per CDR3 protein. The sample contains approximately 25,000 distinct CDR3 sequences, around a sixth of which appear only once. The sequenced sample was blood. The genes are TRBV29-1 and TRBJ2-5; 7 positions match TRBD2. This TCR was sampled from a male donor with ankylosing spondylitis or in good health (not recorded which). The CDR3 protein is CSVKRGQETQYF. As DNA, the CDR3 is TGCAGCGTGAAGCGGGGTCAAGAGACCCAGTACTTC.